The 22 T cell receptor beta chains below all came from one sample that was sequenced in a study of regulatory T cells in long-lasting Graves disease. The time point denotes: persistent/refractory GD, antithyroid drugs over 5 years with positive TRAb. TCR sequences were obtained from RNA taken from PBMCs. Library construction for TCR beta used iRepertoire HTBI primers and Arm-PCR of CDR3 regions. TCRdb independently ran MiXCR on the multiplex PCR reads; one entry per CDR3 protein. Here the sample spans 400,000 to 500,000 distinct CDR3 sequences, roughly 23% being singletons. This specimen was peripheral blood mononuclear cells (PBMCs), taken when the disease was refractory, from a patient treated with antithyroid drugs. These receptors were collected from a female donor with Graves disease.

The chain combines TRBV20-1 with TRBJ1-5; 7 bases align to TRBD1. Germline V gene sequence: CDR1 DFQATT, CDR2 SNEGSKA (reference sequence). CDR3 length: 15 amino acids. With 5 bases clipped from V and 12 bases from J, the junction kept 19 bases outside the gene matches. For the CDR3, the DNA is TGCAGTGCTTGGGACAGAAATACCTTGGGTAGGCTCCAGCATTTT. It specifies CSAWDRNTLGRLQHF.

This clonotype was observed many times. This chain uses TRBV13 with TRBJ2-7; TRBD1 agrees at 7 bases. J gave up 7 bases and V 5 bases, and 5 bases lay outside the gene matches. CDR1 and CDR2 from the germline V gene are PRHDT and FYEKMQ (reference sequence). CDR3 length: 12 residues. The CDR3 DNA is TGTGCCAGCAGCCAACAGGGGAGAGAGCAGTACTTC. Its translation is CASSQQGREQYF.

At least ten counts were recorded for this clonotype. The chain uses TRBV2 and TRBJ1-2; D ambiguous. V was clipped by 1 base and J by 4 bases, with 7 bases between them. Germline assignment: CDR1 SNHLY and CDR2 FYNNEI. This CDR3 has 13 residues. The CDR3, as DNA: TGTGCCAGCAGTGAAGTTACAGCCTATGGCTACACCTTC. Residues: CASSEVTAYGYTF.

The V call is TRBV9, the J call TRBJ1-6; D unresolved. This CDR3 contains 14 residues. Trimming cost V 4 bases and J 10 bases, with 15 bases left between them. Looked up from germline, CDR1 is SGDLS and CDR2 is YYNGEE. In nucleotides, the CDR3 is TGTGCCAGCAGCCAAATCACCGGGGAGTCACCCCTCCACTTT. It is translated as CASSQITGESPLHF.

Many counts were recorded for this clonotype. This chain uses TRBV28 with TRBJ1-1; TRBD1 might be the D (6 bases). There are 15 residues in the CDR3. Germline V gene data show CDR1 as MDHEN and CDR2 as SYDVKM. DNA of the CDR3: TGTTATTCCCCGGGCAACAGGGTGGAGAACACTGAAGCTTTCTTT. Its protein is CYSPGNRVENTEAFF.

This clonotype was counted only a few times. The V gene is TRBV6-5, the J gene TRBJ1-4, with D maybe TRBD1 (5 bases). The CDR3 covers 18 residues. Germline CDR1 MNHEY, CDR2 SVGAGI. V was shortened by 0 bases and J by 0 bases, with 14 bases between the two germline ends. In nucleotides, the CDR3 is TGTGCCAGCAGTTACTCGGAATGGAGAGGGGCAACTAATGAAAAACTGTTTTTT. Amino acid sequence: CASSYSEWRGATNEKLFF.

This clonotype was observed at least ten times. The chain carries TRBV5-5 and TRBJ2-7, with 10 bases lining up with TRBD2. Germline V gene lookup returns CDR1 SGHKS and CDR2 YYEKEE (reference sequence). J lost 5 bases, V lost 3 bases, and 11 bases had no gene match. There are 16 residues in the CDR3. Here the CDR3 DNA reads TGTGCCAGCAGCTGGGGCCCTAGCGGGAGCGACAACGAGCAGTACTTC. It translates to CASSWGPSGSDNEQYF.

This clonotype was observed a handful of times. This rearrangement joins TRBV4-1 to TRBJ1-1; 10 bases line up with TRBD1. V lost 2 bases to trimming and J lost 5 bases; unmatched junction nucleotides: 11. CDR1 and CDR2 from the germline V gene are MGHRA and YSYEKL. The CDR3 spans 17 residues. The CDR3 protein is CASSQPYPTGGLTEAFF. CDR3 DNA sequence: TGCGCCAGCAGCCAACCCTACCCGACAGGGGGCTTGACTGAAGCTTTCTTT.

In this sample, this clonotype turned up a few times. This chain links TRBV14 with TRBJ2-7; no clear D gene. The CDR3 extends over 12 amino acids. The germline V gene encodes CDR1 SGHDN and CDR2 FVKESK. Trimming removed 2 bases from V and 5 bases from J, with 7 bases in between. The DNA for the CDR3 is TGTGCCAGCAGCCAACCACCAAACGAGCAGTACTTC. This encodes CASSQPPNEQYF.

At least ten counts were recorded for this clonotype. The chain combines TRBV11-3 with TRBJ2-5, with D perhaps TRBD1 or TRBD2 (5 bases each). V was shortened by 0 bases and J by 1 base, with 12 bases between the two germline ends. Germline V gene lookup returns CDR1 SGHNT and CDR2 YENEEA. CDR3 size: 16 residues. CDR3 in amino acids: CASSLEGTPAQETQYF. The DNA for the CDR3 is TGTGCCAGCAGCTTAGAGGGGACCCCTGCCCAAGAGACCCAGTACTTC.

This clonotype was counted between two and nine times. V usage is TRBV14 and J usage is TRBJ1-1; tentative D call: TRBD1 (5 bases). The CDR3 covers 11 residues. The ends were cut back, 7 bases at V and 7 bases at J, with 10 bases in the middle. In germline, CDR1 is SGHDN, CDR2 FVKESK. The CDR3 DNA reads as TGTGCCAGCATCCGGGGCCATGAAGCTTTCTTT. It yields the protein CASIRGHEAFF.

This clonotype was counted only a few times. The rearrangement joins TRBV19 to TRBJ2-7; 9 bases agree with TRBD1. Trimming cost V 5 bases and J 5 bases; bases outside gene matches: 4. This CDR3 is built from 13 residues. From germline, CDR1 is LNHDA and CDR2 SQIVND (reference sequence). The DNA for the CDR3 is TGTGCCAGTAGTCCTGGACAGGGGAACGAGCAGTACTTC. Amino acids: CASSPGQGNEQYF.

CDR3 in amino acids: CSAADSSGGATETQYF. CDR3 DNA sequence: TGCAGTGCTGCCGACTCTAGCGGGGGGGCCACCGAGACCCAGTACTTC. This chain links TRBV20-1 with TRBJ2-5, with TRBD2 matching over 12 bases. This CDR3 spans 16 amino acids. The germline gives CDR1 DFQATT, CDR2 SNEGSKA (reference sequence). With V trimmed by 5 bases and J by 5 bases, 12 bases remained unmatched.

V and J are TRBV5-1 and TRBJ2-5, with 7 bases matching TRBD1. The germline CDR1 and CDR2 sequences are SGHRS and YFSETQ. V shed 0 bases, J shed 1 base, and the junction held 3 bases outside the gene matches. CDR3 size: 15 residues. CDR3 region: CASSLERGLQETQYF. The DNA for the CDR3 is TGCGCCAGCAGCTTGGAGAGGGGGCTCCAAGAGACCCAGTACTTC.

This clonotype has at least ten counts. This chain links TRBV3-1 with TRBJ1-6; the D is unclear. V lost 2 bases and J 8 bases, leaving 7 bases between the germline ends. From germline, CDR1 is LGHDT and CDR2 YNNKEL (reference sequence). The CDR3 length is 13 residues. CDR3 region: CASSQNGDSPLHF. The CDR3 DNA follows: TGTGCCAGCAGCCAAAACGGAGATTCACCCCTCCACTTT.

The table lists this clonotype with a few counts. The chain couples TRBV7-9 to TRBJ1-1; D gene unclear. The CDR3 spans 12 residues. Germline V gene data show CDR1 as SEHNR and CDR2 as FQNEAQ (reference sequence). The V and J ends lost 1 base and 7 bases respectively, with 7 bases between them. The CDR3 sequence is CASSLVPNEAFF. The CDR3, as DNA: TGTGCCAGCAGCTTAGTGCCAAATGAAGCTTTCTTT.

This clonotype came up many times. Its ends do not fully match the called genes, so a read error is possible. The rearrangement uses TRBV7-2 and TRBJ2-5; no clear D gene. Germline assignment: CDR1 SGHTA and CDR2 FQGNSA. This CDR3 comprises 16 residues. The CDR3 sequence: CASTLYEDPFRETQYF. The CDR3 bases are TGTGCCAGCACCTTATATGAGGACCCCTTTAGAGAGACCCAGTACTTC.

The genes are TRBV9 and TRBJ2-7, with a tentative D call TRBD1 (6 bases). From germline, CDR1 is SGDLS and CDR2 YYNGEE. The V gene lost 4 bases and the J gene lost 0 bases, with 20 bases spanning the gap. This CDR3 region has 17 residues. CDR3 region: CASSPPVSTGSSYEQYF. Written as DNA, the CDR3 is TGTGCCAGCAGCCCTCCGGTCTCGACAGGAAGCTCCTACGAGCAGTACTTC.

At least ten counts were recorded for this clonotype. This chain joins TRBV20-1 and TRBJ1-6; D perhaps matches TRBD1 (6 bases). CDR1 and CDR2 from the germline V gene are DFQATT and SNEGSKA (reference sequence). This CDR3 has 14 residues. Trimming shortened V by 6 bases and J by 8 bases, and 17 bases separated the two germline ends. For the CDR3, the DNA is TGCAGTGCCCCAACAGGGAGAGTAGATTCACCCCTCCACTTT. This codes for CSAPTGRVDSPLHF.

The chain uses TRBV6-2 or TRBV6-3 and TRBJ1-2, with D tentatively TRBD1 (5 bases). With 8 bases removed from V and 3 bases from J, the gap between germline ends came to 16 bases. This CDR3 region has 14 residues. CDR1 is MNHEY and CDR2 is SVGEGT in the germline V gene. CDR3 bases: TGTGCCAGCCGCGGACGGGGGGGGGACTATGGCTACACCTTC. Amino acid sequence: CASRGRGGDYGYTF.

In its sample, this clonotype was seen a few times. The chain carries TRBV11-3 and TRBJ2-7; D is undetermined. The V gene lost 4 bases and the J gene lost 2 bases, with 12 bases spanning the gap. Germline values: CDR1 SGHNT, CDR2 YENEEA. The CDR3 consists of 14 residues. The CDR3 coding sequence is TGTGCCAGCAGCTCCCCTCAGGCGCCCTACGAGCAGTACTTC. Its translation: CASSSPQAPYEQYF.

This clonotype was picked up one time. With only one base between it and a far larger clone, this is likely a read error. The chain couples TRBV2 to TRBJ2-4; a weak D match, TRBD2 (5 bases). The CDR3 is 15 residues long. Germline values: CDR1 SNHLY, CDR2 FYNNEI. CDR3 DNA: TGTGCCAGCAGTCGCTACGGGGTTACCAAAAACATTAAGTACTTC. Protein: CASSRYGVTKNIKYF.